These 27 T cell receptor beta chains were sequenced from one sample in a study of blood T cells in healthy people across ages. Together with a sample-barcoded 5' primer, a J-beta primer mix was included in a second PCR lasting 7 to 11 cycles. TCRdb itself ran the 5' RACE reads through MiXCR, one entry per CDR3 protein. The table includes hundreds of thousands of distinct CDR3 sequences, 25% to 30% detected once. The sequenced sample was blood. The receptor source for this set is an elderly woman in good health.

The chain couples TRBV20-1 to TRBJ2-1; D is unresolved. Germline CDR1 DFQATT, CDR2 SNEGSKA (reference sequence). V lost 2 bases, J lost 9 bases, and 8 bases lay in between. This CDR3 is 11 amino acids long. CDR3 residues: CSARMTGEQFF. CDR3 in DNA: TGCAGTGCTAGAATGACGGGTGAGCAGTTCTTC.

In this sample, this clonotype turned up many times. The chain carries TRBV12-3 or TRBV12-4 and TRBJ1-5; TRBD1 agrees at 9 bases. The CDR3 runs 16 residues. J gave up 3 bases and V 5 bases, and 8 bases lay outside the gene matches. CDR3 in amino acids: CASSPGTGLYNQPQHF. Written as DNA, the CDR3 is TGTGCCAGCAGTCCCGGGACAGGGCTTTACAATCAGCCCCAGCATTTT.

This clonotype appeared many times. The chain joins TRBV7-2 to TRBJ2-1; a weak D match, TRBD2 (6 bases). Germline CDR1 is SGHTA and CDR2 is FQGNSA. The V and J ends lost 2 bases and 4 bases respectively, with 12 bases between them. The CDR3 is 15 amino acids. The chain's CDR3 is CASSLIGGDYNEQFF. CDR3 nucleotides: TGTGCCAGCAGCTTAATCGGCGGGGATTACAATGAGCAGTTCTTC.

On this clonotype itself: A much larger clone is a single base away; this may be a read error. The V and J genes are TRBV2 and TRBJ2-5; no clear D gene. The CDR3 has 14 residues. Germline CDR1 is SNHLY and CDR2 is FYNNEI. The CDR3 is CAGSPNDLDGTQYF. The DNA of the CDR3 is TGTGCCGGCAGTCCTAATGACTTAGATGGGACCCAGTACTTC.

This clonotype was seen just once. The V and J genes are TRBV3-1 and TRBJ1-5; D is unresolved. V dropped 3 bases and J dropped 2 bases, with 26 bases sitting between them. Per the germline V gene, CDR1 is LGHDT and CDR2 is YNNKEL (reference sequence). CDR3 length: 20 residues. CDR3 loop: CASSHYLPGLGREGNQPQHF. The CDR3 DNA reads as TGTGCCAGCAGCCATTACCTGCCGGGCCTCGGAAGGGAGGGCAATCAGCCCCAGCATTTT.

The chain recombines TRBV6-2 or TRBV6-3 with TRBJ2-3; D may match TRBD1 or TRBD2 (5 bases each). Trimming cost V 9 bases and J 2 bases, with 15 bases left between them. The CDR3 is made up of 14 amino acids. Germline-derived CDR1 and CDR2 are MNHEY and SVGEGT. The chain's CDR3 is CASIPGRYTDTQYF. CDR3 in DNA: TGTGCCAGTATCCCGGGACGTTACACAGATACGCAGTATTTT.

The sample holds many counts of this clonotype. The chain joins TRBV10-3 to TRBJ1-2; 7 bases are a match to TRBD1. J lost 0 bases, V lost 8 bases, and 6 bases had no gene match. From germline, CDR1 is ENHRY and CDR2 SYGVKD. The CDR3 runs 14 residues. This CDR3 reads CAIGNGTANYGYTF. For the CDR3, the DNA is TGTGCCATCGGGAACGGGACAGCTAACTATGGCTACACCTTC.

The CDR3 sequence is CASSPGTSGPFQETQFF. CDR3 coding DNA: TGTGCCAGCAGTCCAGGGACTAGCGGTCCTTTTCAAGAGACCCAGTTCTTC. V gene TRBV27 combines with J gene TRBJ2-5, with 11 bases lining up with TRBD2. Gene TRBJ2-1 matches the end of the DNA better, so the J call may be wrong. The CDR3 covers 17 residues. Germline V gene data show CDR1 as MNHEY and CDR2 as SMNVEV (reference sequence).

To note about this clonotype: One end of the junction does not line up with germline, which may come from a read error. This chain uses TRBV9 with TRBJ2-3; the D gene could be TRBD1 or TRBD2 (5 bases each). The CDR3 sequence is 14 residues long. Germline assignment: CDR1 SGDLS and CDR2 YYNGEE. As DNA, the CDR3 is TGCGCCAGCAGCGTAACGGGGCCCACAGATACGCAGTATTTT. This sequence encodes CASSVTGPTDTQYF.

In the case of this clonotype: This may arise from a read error, as a much more abundant clone is one base away. V usage is TRBV6-1 and J usage is TRBJ2-7; D is possibly TRBD1 (6 bases). The CDR3 consists of 16 residues. The V gene lost 7 bases and the J gene lost 2 bases, with 21 bases spanning the gap. CDR1 and CDR2 from the germline V gene are MNHNS and SASEGT. The CDR3 nucleotides read TGTGCCAGCACCAAAGAGGCCAGGGGCCCTACCTACGAGCAGTACTTC. It encodes CASTKEARGPTYEQYF.

Concerning this clonotype itself: At one end the junction does not follow the germline gene, possibly because of a read error. The chain joins TRBV6-5 to TRBJ2-5; D perhaps matches TRBD2 (6 bases). The J call may be incorrect, as the DNA end agrees better with TRBJ2-7. The germline V gene has CDR1 MNHEY and CDR2 SVGAGI. CDR3 length: 14 residues. The CDR3, as DNA: TGTGCCTGCAGTTTATACGGGAGAGACTACGAGCAGTACTTC. Residues: CACSLYGRDYEQYF.

This clonotype was recorded many times. The chain is built from TRBV5-1 and TRBJ2-3; the D gene is possibly TRBD2 (5 bases). V was clipped by 4 bases and J by 1 base, with 13 bases between them. Per the germline V gene, CDR1 is SGHRS and CDR2 is YFSETQ. The CDR3 is made up of 15 amino acids. CDR3 nucleotides: TGCGCCAGCAGCCCCCGACGCGGGCGCACAGATACGCAGTATTTT. Its protein product is CASSPRRGRTDTQYF.

V and J are TRBV2 and TRBJ2-1; the match to TRBD2 covers 8 bases. Germline CDR1 is SNHLY and CDR2 is FYNNEI. V lost 8 bases, J lost 8 bases, and 11 bases stayed unmatched. The CDR3 has 14 residues. This CDR3 reads CASGSGLARDEQFF. The CDR3 nucleotides read TGTGCCAGCGGGTCTGGACTAGCACGGGATGAGCAGTTCTTC.

Concerning this clonotype itself: Its ends do not fully match the called genes, so a read error is possible. The chain has TRBV5-1 and TRBJ2-3, with D perhaps TRBD1 or TRBD2 (5 bases each). CDR3 length: 14 residues. Germline V CDR1 and CDR2: SGHRS, YFSETQ. Here the CDR3 reads CAGSLGVSADTQYF. The CDR3 DNA reads TGCGCCGGCAGCTTGGGGGTTAGCGCAGATACGCAGTATTTT.

As regards this clonotype: This may come from a read error, since a much larger clone is one base off. The rearrangement joins TRBV11-2 to TRBJ2-1; TRBD2 matches at 8 bases. Germline assignment: CDR1 SGHAT and CDR2 FQNNGV. Trimming removed 5 bases from V and 13 bases from J; junction bases left unmatched: 10. The CDR3 length is 13 residues. CDR3 loop: CASSRGGEVAQFF. In DNA, the CDR3 is TGTGCCAGCAGCCGGGGGGGGGAAGTAGCCCAGTTCTTC.

In its sample, this clonotype was seen many times. V is TRBV12-3 or TRBV12-4 and J is TRBJ2-4; possibly TRBD1 for D (6 bases). Trimming shortened V by 7 bases and J by 0 bases, and 16 bases separated the two germline ends. The CDR3 has 16 residues. CDR3 bases: TGTGCCAGCAAGGAACAGGGTTCTCTAGCCAAAAACATTCAGTACTTC. Translated: CASKEQGSLAKNIQYF.

This clonotype was counted only a few times. The rearrangement links TRBV3-1 to TRBJ2-7, with D hard to call. In germline, CDR1 is LGHDT, CDR2 YNNKEL (reference sequence). The CDR3 covers 14 residues. V gave up 0 bases and J gave up 2 bases, with 8 bases separating them. CDR3 amino acids: CASSQDVSPYEQYF. CDR3 sequence (DNA): TGTGCCAGCAGCCAAGATGTCTCTCCCTACGAGCAGTACTTC.

This clonotype was counted a few times. The chain recombines TRBV7-9 with TRBJ1-1; no reliable D call. Germline V lookup: CDR1 SEHNR, CDR2 FQNEAQ (reference sequence). The CDR3 totals 15 residues. Trimming removed 9 bases at V and 0 bases at J, with 17 bases between. As DNA, the CDR3 is TGTGCCAGTACCCCGAACCCCCTAATGAACACTGAAGCTTTCTTT. Its protein is CASTPNPLMNTEAFF.

The chain carries TRBV5-1 and TRBJ2-3, with 7 bases lining up with TRBD2. The germline CDR1 and CDR2 sequences are SGHRS and YFSETQ. This CDR3 region has 17 residues. J was trimmed by 0 bases and V by 4 bases; bases with no gene match: 11. In DNA, the CDR3 is TGCGCCAGCAGCCCTCTGGGGAGGGGAAGTAGCACAGATACGCAGTATTTT. This sequence encodes CASSPLGRGSSTDTQYF.

The rearrangement joins TRBV7-9 to TRBJ2-3; 10 bases are shared with TRBD1. Germline lookup yields CDR1 SEHNR and CDR2 FQNEAQ (reference sequence). This CDR3 contains 17 residues. After removal of 3 bases from V and 2 bases from J, the junction contained 8 bases not matched to a gene. As DNA, the CDR3 is TGTGCCAGCAGCTTCAAAGGGGGACAGGGGATCACAGATACGCAGTATTTT. Encoded protein: CASSFKGGQGITDTQYF.

As to this clonotype: This could be a read error, since a much larger clone is one nucleotide away. The chain recombines TRBV24-1 with TRBJ2-1; 13 nucleotides line up with TRBD2. This CDR3 has 15 amino acids. From germline, CDR1 is KGHDR and CDR2 SFDVKD. Here the CDR3 reads CATSTGTSGVGERFF. CDR3 sequence (DNA): TGTGCCACCAGCACCGGGACTAGCGGGGTTGGTGAGCGGTTCTTC.

Regarding this clonotype: Given a much more abundant clone one base away, this may be a read error. The V and J genes are TRBV6-1 and TRBJ2-1, with 15 nucleotides matching TRBD2. Germline V gives CDR1 MNHNS, CDR2 SASEGT. The CDR3 consists of 18 residues. The junction had 12 bases not matched to a gene; V was cut back by 0 bases and J by 12 bases. CDR3 region: CASSEAGLAGGPVVGQFF. The CDR3, as DNA: TGTGCCAGCAGTGAAGCCGGACTAGCGGGGGGGCCCGTAGTTGGGCAGTTCTTC.

This clonotype was observed a few times. Possible read error: a much larger clone is one base away. The chain couples TRBV7-8 to TRBJ2-3, with 13 bases aligning to TRBD2. V gave up 5 bases and J gave up 2 bases; unmatched junction bases: 7. The CDR3 extends over 17 amino acids. CDR1 and CDR2 from the germline V gene are SGHVS and FQNEAQ. DNA of the CDR3: TGTGCCAGCAGCCGAGGGGGACTAGCGGGGAACACAGATACGCAGTATTTT. Its protein product is CASSRGGLAGNTDTQYF.

The chain couples TRBV20-1 to TRBJ2-5, with unresolved D. This CDR3 has 13 amino acids. Germline V gene sequence: CDR1 DFQATT, CDR2 SNEGSKA (reference sequence). V lost 4 bases to trimming and J lost 5 bases, with 14 bases between them. Here the CDR3 reads CSATPTRSETQYF. The CDR3 DNA sequence: TGCAGTGCTACCCCGACCAGAAGCGAGACCCAGTACTTC.

This clonotype was seen repeatedly, ten times or more. The V gene is TRBV2, the J gene TRBJ2-5, with 9 bases identical to TRBD2. Germline V gene sequence: CDR1 SNHLY, CDR2 FYNNEI. The CDR3 spans 16 residues. The J segment lost 5 bases and the V segment lost 2 bases, leaving 9 bases of the junction unmatched. Here the CDR3 DNA reads TGTGCCAGCAGTGAAATATCTAGCGGGGATTTTGAGACCCAGTACTTC. Encoded protein: CASSEISSGDFETQYF.

This clonotype has ten or more counts. The chain links TRBV5-6 to TRBJ2-1; D perhaps matches TRBD1 (6 bases). The CDR3 has 13 amino acids. The germline gives CDR1 SGHDT, CDR2 YYEEEE. V lost 1 base to trimming and J lost 8 bases, with 10 bases between them. CDR3 amino acids: CASSLSAGDEQFF. DNA of the CDR3: TGTGCCAGCAGCTTGAGTGCAGGGGATGAGCAGTTCTTC. Variable domain in full (rest from reference TRBV5-6 and TRBJ2-1): DAGVTQSPTHLIKTRGQQVTLRCSPKSGHDTVSWYQQALGQGPQFIFQYYEEEERQRGNFPDRFSGHQFPNYSSELNVNALLLGDSALYLCASSLSAGDEQFFGPGTRLTVL.

This clonotype was found many times. The rearrangement joins TRBV7-9 to TRBJ1-2; D remains unclear. V gave up 4 bases and J gave up 7 bases, with 19 bases separating them. CDR1 SEHNR and CDR2 FQNEAQ come from the germline V gene (reference sequence). The CDR3 runs to 15 residues. In DNA, the CDR3 is TGTGCCAGCAGCTCACTTGGACTCTCGACGGGTGGCTACACCTTC. Its protein product is CASSSLGLSTGGYTF.